The rows below give T cell receptor beta chains drawn from one sample of a study of T cells in Graves' hyperthyroidism and ophthalmopathy. TCRdb ran MiXCR on the multiplex PCR reads and lists one entry per CDR3 protein. The sample has about half a million distinct CDR3 sequences, about 20% seen once. Sequencing was carried out using blood. These receptors were taken from a man aged 35-49 years with Graves' ophthalmopathy. Both conserved end residues are part of each CDR3. The D gene is left open where the match is weak. The size entry is marked missing in some rows and otherwise reads once, few, many or a size class.

v_call	d_call	j_call	clone_size	cdr3_aa	cdr3_nt
TRBV2	-	TRBJ1-2	few	CASKQLTYGYTF	TGTGCCAGCAAACAACTAACCTATGGCTACACCTTC
TRBV29-1	-	TRBJ2-4	-	CSVEGSLGNSQNIQYF	TGCAGCGTTGAAGGGTCCCTCGGAAATTCCCAAAACATTCAGTACTTC
TRBV19	-	TRBJ1-5	-	CASSRQARSNQPQHF	TGTGCCAGTAGTCGACAGGCCCGATCGAATCAGCCCCAGCATTTT
TRBV6-2/TRBV6-3	-	TRBJ2-3	few	CASSYLALDTQYF	TGTGCCAGCAGTTACCTGGCTCTTGATACGCAGTATTTT
TRBV7-2	-	TRBJ2-2	many	CASSSLRWGRNTGELFF	TGTGCCAGCAGTTCGCTGCGATGGGGAAGAAACACCGGGGAGCTGTTTTTT
TRBV18	-	TRBJ1-1	many	CASSPQGGRSDTEAFF	TGTGCCAGCTCACCGCAGGGAGGGAGGTCGGACACTGAAGCTTTCTTT
TRBV14	TRBD2	TRBJ2-2	few	CASSQLAGMGTGELFF	TGTGCCAGCAGCCAACTAGCGGGAATGGGCACCGGGGAGCTGTTTTTT
TRBV30	TRBD2	TRBJ2-5	few	CAWNLLAGAQETQYF	TGTGCCTGGAATTTGCTAGCGGGTGCCCAAGAGACCCAGTACTTC
TRBV4-3	-	TRBJ2-3	-	CASSHATGAGSTDTQYF	TGCGCCAGCAGCCATGCTACGGGGGCGGGGAGCACAGATACGCAGTATTTT
TRBV12-3/TRBV12-4	TRBD1	TRBJ1-6	many	CASSSHRGRNSPLHF	TGTGCCAGCAGTTCCCACAGGGGGCGAAATTCACCCCTCCACTTT
TRBV28	-	TRBJ1-1	many	CASSLILRDTEAFF	TGTGCCAGCAGTTTAATCTTGAGGGACACTGAAGCTTTCTTT
TRBV15	-	TRBJ2-1	-	CATSRDRGGQNEQFF	TGTGCCACCAGCAGAGATAGGGGGGGCCAAAATGAGCAGTTCTTC
TRBV7-3	-	TRBJ1-6	-	CASSRRGSDSPLHF	TGTGCCAGCAGCCGCCGGGGTTCCGATTCACCCCTCCACTTT
TRBV6-1	TRBD2	TRBJ2-5	-	CASGGLAGGGETQYF	TGTGCCAGCGGGGGACTAGCGGGGGGGGGGGAGACCCAGTACTTC
TRBV5-5	-	TRBJ2-1	few	CASSSETVKQFF	TGTGCCAGCAGCTCCGAGACGGTGAAGCAGTTCTTC
TRBV27	-	TRBJ1-5	few	CASSPGGTFPQHF	TGTGCCAGCAGTCCGGGTGGTACATTTCCCCAGCATTTT
TRBV7-3	-	TRBJ2-2	-	CASSLTAWRGRAGELFF	TGTGCCAGCAGCTTAACGGCTTGGAGGGGACGGGCCGGGGAGCTGTTTTTT
TRBV20-1	TRBD2	TRBJ2-4	few	CSALLGGGAKNIQYF	TGCAGTGCTCTACTCGGGGGGGGAGCCAAAAACATTCAGTACTTC
TRBV7-6	TRBD2	TRBJ2-3	many	CASSILAGGTDTQYF	TGTGCCAGCAGCATCCTAGCGGGGGGGACAGATACGCAGTATTTT
TRBV20-1	-	TRBJ2-7	many	CSANQGNFYEQYF	TGCAGTGCTAATCAGGGGAATTTCTACGAGCAGTACTTC
TRBV5-1	TRBD2	TRBJ2-3	many	CASSLGLAGRLTDTQYF	TGCGCCAGCAGCTTGGGACTAGCGGGGAGGCTCACAGATACGCAGTATTTT
TRBV30	TRBD2	TRBJ2-7	many	CAWSNGLAGSEQYF	TGTGCCTGGAGCAACGGGCTAGCGGGAAGCGAGCAGTACTTC
TRBV11-2	TRBD2	TRBJ2-7	many	CASSLDSGTSYEQYF	TGTGCCAGCAGCTTAGATAGCGGGACATCCTACGAGCAGTACTTC
TRBV30	-	TRBJ2-1	-	CAWSQYNEQFF	TGTGCCTGGAGCCAGTACAATGAGCAGTTCTTC
TRBV15	TRBD1	TRBJ2-7	-	CATSRDRSGQGIYEQYF	TGTGCCACCAGCAGAGATCGGTCGGGACAGGGGATCTACGAGCAGTACTTC
TRBV9	-	TRBJ1-2	-	CASSGHPSQSVNYGYTF	TGTGCCAGCAGCGGCCACCCTAGCCAGTCCGTTAACTATGGCTACACCTTC
TRBV12-3/TRBV12-4	-	TRBJ1-1	many	CASRMGRTTTEAFF	TGTGCCAGCAGGATGGGCAGGACCACCACTGAAGCTTTCTTT
TRBV7-9	-	TRBJ2-7	few	CASSSKEAPYEQYF	TGTGCCAGCAGCTCCAAAGAGGCCCCGTACGAGCAGTACTTC
TRBV27	TRBD1	TRBJ1-1	-	CASPRCGGGDTEAFF	TGTGCCAGCCCTAGATGTGGAGGGGGCGACACTGAAGCTTTCTTT